The clone carrying this TCR beta chain was seen once. Its antigen is currently unknown. The data derive from a study of OX40 agonist ivuxolimab in advanced cancers. The study, taken as a whole, reports: Expanded clones were, on average, more numerous in CD8+ T cells than in CD4+.

The repertoire was sequenced with immunoSEQ multiplex PCR; TCRdb's copy has only in-frame clones and lacks some. The sample has tens of thousands of clones; around 90% are singletons. Trimming removed 1 base from V and 5 bases from J; junction bases left unmatched: 3. The CDR3 has 13 residues. Per germline, CDR1 SQVTM and CDR2 ANQGSEA. Blood was sampled at baseline, cycle 4 day 1, and cycle 7 day 1. This TCR came from an adult with an advanced solid tumor such as melanoma, head and neck, liver or kidney cancer. The chain is built from TRBV29-1 and TRBJ2-7, with 9 bases fitting TRBD1. This sample comprised CD4+ or CD8+ T cells sorted from blood, obtained in a trial of the OX40 agonist ivuxolimab. The CDR3 DNA is TGCAGCGTTGAAGGGACAGGGGCCGACGAGCAGTACTTC. Amino acids: CSVEGTGADEQYF.